A selection of T cell receptor beta chains follows, all from one sample in a study of T cell responses to AZD1222 COVID-19 vaccine. Clones were read by immunoSEQ multiplex PCR, and TCRdb kept only the in-frame ones, dropping some. The sample carries 90,000 to 100,000 clones, about 88% recorded once. This specimen consisted of peripheral blood, obtained 28 days after the second AZD1222 dose. The receptors come from an adult who received the AZD1222 COVID-19 vaccine. CDR3s include the opening cysteine and the closing phenylalanine or tryptophan. The order of the fields is D gene, CDR3 length, clone size, J gene, V gene, CDR3 DNA, CDR3 protein. A D gene is named only where the DNA matches it firmly. Where a row states a size, it is once, few, many or the class of an expanded clone; other rows omit it.

TRBD2 19 . TRBJ2-1 TRBV14 TGTGCCAGCAGCCACCCCTTGGTCTTTGCGGGAGGGCCCTACAATGAGCAGTTCTTC CASSHPLVFAGGPYNEQFF
. 15 . TRBJ2-1 TRBV7-2 TGTGCCAGCAGCTTAGAACGGGGAATCAACAATGAGCAGTTCTTC CASSLERGINNEQFF
TRBD1 14 . TRBJ1-5 TRBV7-8 TGTGCCAGCAGCTTGACAGGGGGCCGCCAGCCCCAGCATTTT CASSLTGGRQPQHF
. 14 many TRBJ2-7 TRBV28 TGTGCCAGCAGTGGGGGTCCTAGCCCCTACGAGCAGTACTTC CASSGGPSPYEQYF
. 15 few TRBJ2-5 TRBV5-1 TGCGCCAGCAAATTAGCCGGGTTCGTTCAAGAGACCCAGTACTTC CASKLAGFVQETQYF
. 13 . TRBJ1-1 TRBV5-1 TGCGCCAGCAGCTTGTCTCGGGATACGGGCGCTTTCTTT CASSLSRDTGAFF
. 11 . TRBJ2-1 TRBV5-6 TGTGCCAGCCACCGGAACAATGAGCAGTTCTTC CASHRNNEQFF
TRBD1 13 once TRBJ1-2 TRBV12-3/TRBV12-4 TGTGCCAGCAGTCCGGGACAGTGGGGTGGCTACACCTTC CASSPGQWGGYTF
. 16 . TRBJ1-1 TRBV18 TGTGCCAGCTCACCAACCTTCGGGGGGATGAACACTGAAGCTTTCTTT CASSPTFGGMNTEAFF
. 14 . TRBJ2-1 TRBV5-1 TGCGCCAGCAGCTTGGGGTACGGGAGCAATGAGCAGTTCTTC CASSLGYGSNEQFF
TRBD1 14 . TRBJ1-2 TRBV2 TGTGCCAGCAATAAAAGGGGGCCTTACTATGGCTACACCTTC CASNKRGPYYGYTF
. 15 . TRBJ2-2 TRBV7-2 TGTGCCAGCAGCTTAGGGTCCTGGAACACCGGGGAGCTGTTTTTT CASSLGSWNTGELFF
TRBD2 13 few TRBJ2-7 TRBV6-6 TGTGCCAGCCAGGGGCTAGCGGGGCTCGAGCAGTACTTC CASQGLAGLEQYF
. 14 . TRBJ2-7 TRBV6-5 TGTGCCAGCAGTTACCGTATCCCCGGCTACGAGCAGTACTTC CASSYRIPGYEQYF
. 16 . TRBJ2-7 TRBV19 TGTGCCAGTAGTCCAACCGGGGCCCGAAGGGGCTACGAGCAGTACTTC CASSPTGARRGYEQYF
. 14 once TRBJ2-3 TRBV27 TGTGCCAGCAGTCTGGGGATGGGAGGAGATACGCAGTATTTT CASSLGMGGDTQYF